In its sample, the clone carrying this T cell receptor (beta chain) was seen a few times. Unique molecular identifiers featured in how the TCRbeta library was prepared. TCRdb re-derived calls from the PCR reads in MiXCR, one entry per CDR3 protein. The sample lists fewer than 400,000 distinct CDR3 sequences; roughly 25% were seen once. The sample comes from a study of T-cell reconstitution after alpha-beta-depleted transplantation in children. Source: PBMCs, mostly from graft donor cells, taken 180 days after TCRalphabeta/CD19-depleted stem cell transplant. The sequence was obtained from a male patient younger than 18 who had a stem cell transplant for acute lymphoblastic leukemia, so the T cells may come from the graft donor.

CDR3 sequence (DNA): TGCGCCAGCAGCCCCCGGCTCGACATTTACTCCTACAATGAGCAGTTCTTC. It specifies CASSPRLDIYSYNEQFF. J is TRBJ2-1 and V is TRBV5-1; D is uncertain. V lost 4 bases and J lost 0, with 17 bases in between. The CDR3 loop spans 17 amino acids. Germline loops: CDR1 SGHRS, CDR2 YFSETQ.